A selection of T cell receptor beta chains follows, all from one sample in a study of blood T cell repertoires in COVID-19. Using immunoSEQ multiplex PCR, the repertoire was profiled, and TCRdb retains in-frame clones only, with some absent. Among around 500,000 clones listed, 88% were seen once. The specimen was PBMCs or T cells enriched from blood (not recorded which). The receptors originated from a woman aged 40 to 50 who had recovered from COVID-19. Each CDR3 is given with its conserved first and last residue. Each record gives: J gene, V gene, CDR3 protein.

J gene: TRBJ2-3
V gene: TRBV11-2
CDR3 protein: CASSLGPGSFGDTQYF

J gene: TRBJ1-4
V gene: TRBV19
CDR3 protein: CASSRATNEKLFF

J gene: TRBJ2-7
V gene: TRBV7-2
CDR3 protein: CASSLGQLYEQYF

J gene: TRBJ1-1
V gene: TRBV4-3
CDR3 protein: CASSQALTGTTEAFF

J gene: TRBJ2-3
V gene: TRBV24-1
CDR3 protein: CATSDPSEARSSTDTQYF

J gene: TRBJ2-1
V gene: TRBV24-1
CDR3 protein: CATSDSSSGRYNEQFF

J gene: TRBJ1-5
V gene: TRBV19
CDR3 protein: CASSGRENQPQHF

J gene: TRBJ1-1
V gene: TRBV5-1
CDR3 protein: CASSLGTANPEAFF

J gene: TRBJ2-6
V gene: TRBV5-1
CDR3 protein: CASSPGSSGANVLTF

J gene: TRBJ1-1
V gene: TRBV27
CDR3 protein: CASSGSRVAFF

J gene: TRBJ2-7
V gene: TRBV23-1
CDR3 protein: CASRGEGPYEQYF

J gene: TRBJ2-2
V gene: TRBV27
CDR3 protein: CASSLSGGSGELFF

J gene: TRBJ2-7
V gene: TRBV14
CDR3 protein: CASSLGGSYEQYF

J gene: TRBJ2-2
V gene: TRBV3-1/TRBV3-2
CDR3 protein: CASSQLDRATGELFF